This entry lists 10 T cell receptor beta chains sequenced from one sample in a study of response to subunit inactivated influenza vaccine. MiXCR, applied by TCRdb to the RT-PCR reads, yields one record per CDR3 protein. The table records roughly 670,000 distinct CDR3 sequences, about 14% of them present only once. Source: PBMCs from blood, taken approximately 15 days before vaccination. All receptors come from a man over 45 who received an inactivated influenza vaccine.

This clonotype came up a few times. The chain carries TRBV7-9 and TRBJ1-2, with 8 bases aligning to TRBD1. The junction had 8 bases not matched to a gene; V was cut back by 5 bases and J by 3 bases. Germline CDR1 SEHNR, CDR2 FQNEAQ (reference sequence). The CDR3 totals 15 residues. This CDR3 is CASSPTGARDYGYTF. The CDR3 nucleotides read TGTGCCAGCAGCCCGACAGGGGCGCGGGACTATGGCTACACCTTC.

The genes are TRBV6-2 or TRBV6-3 and TRBJ2-1; the match to TRBD2 covers 8 bases. This CDR3 is 17 amino acids long. Trimming at V came to 5 bases and at J to 0 bases, leaving 9 bases not matched to a gene. Germline V gives CDR1 MNHEY, CDR2 SVGEGT. Here the CDR3 DNA reads TGTGCCAGCAGTCAGACTAGCGCGGGGTCCTCCTACAATGAGCAGTTCTTC. It codes for CASSQTSAGSSYNEQFF.

V and J are TRBV29-1 and TRBJ2-7; 8 bases align to TRBD2. The CDR3 contains 13 residues. The germline gives CDR1 SQVTM, CDR2 ANQGSEA. V shed 4 bases and J 1 base; nucleotides not matched to a gene: 3. CDR3 region: CSVGGGGSYEQYF. CDR3 DNA sequence: TGCAGCGTTGGAGGCGGGGGGTCCTACGAGCAGTACTTC.

This clonotype has a handful of counts. The chain is built from TRBV19 and TRBJ1-2; D is undetermined. This CDR3 has 15 amino acids. The germline V gene has CDR1 LNHDA and CDR2 SQIVND (reference sequence). V was cut by 8 bases and J by 3 bases, with 19 bases left in between. The CDR3 DNA follows: TGTGCCAGTCGGGGAACAGAAACTGCCCACTATGGCTACACCTTC. This gives the protein CASRGTETAHYGYTF.

The chain links TRBV20-1 to TRBJ2-7, with D unresolved. The length of the CDR3 is 17 residues. Germline V gene sequence: CDR1 DFQATT, CDR2 SNEGSKA (reference sequence). Deletions cut 0 bases from V and 7 bases from J, with 25 bases between. The CDR3 DNA reads as TGCAGTGCTAGAGACGCTTCACCTCCAGGATCCGGCCCTGAGCAGTACTTC. Residues: CSARDASPPGSGPEQYF.

The V gene is TRBV6-1, the J gene TRBJ2-1; 7 bases align to TRBD2. V gave up 7 bases and J gave up 8 bases; unmatched junction bases: 11. The CDR3 length is 14 residues. In germline, CDR1 is MNHNS, CDR2 SASEGT. CDR3 DNA sequence: TGTGCCAGCAAGCAGGGACTATTGGTGGATGAGCAGTTCTTC. It is translated as CASKQGLLVDEQFF.

This chain links TRBV7-9 with TRBJ2-1, with D perhaps matching TRBD2 (5 bases). The V and J ends lost 5 bases and 7 bases respectively, with 21 bases between them. This CDR3 comprises 16 residues. The V gene's germline CDR1 is SEHNR and CDR2 FQNEAQ (reference sequence). The DNA for the CDR3 is TGTGCCAGCAGCCGACCCGTAGGTCCGGGGATGAATGAGCAGTTCTTC. This sequence encodes CASSRPVGPGMNEQFF.

A few counts support this clonotype. The chain joins TRBV5-4 to TRBJ2-7; TRBD1 matches 11 bases. V was clipped by 2 bases and J by 6 bases; unmatched bases: 7. CDR1 is SGHNT, CDR2 YYREEE, per germline (reference sequence). The length of the CDR3 is 15 residues. The CDR3, as DNA: TGTGCCAGCAGCTTAGCCCCGGACAGGGGGCCCGAGCAGTACTTC. Amino acids: CASSLAPDRGPEQYF.

V gene TRBV29-1 combines with J gene TRBJ2-5; 10 bases are shared with TRBD2. This CDR3 is built from 12 residues. CDR1 is SQVTM and CDR2 is ANQGSEA in the germline V gene. V trimming: 8 bases; J trimming: 5 bases; junction bases outside the gene matches: 5. CDR3 nucleotides: TGCAGCTCGGAGACTAGCGGGGAGACCCAGTACTTC. Protein: CSSETSGETQYF.

This clonotype was picked up many times. This chain joins TRBV15 and TRBJ1-5; D is perhaps TRBD1 (6 bases). Trimming removed 3 bases from V and 6 bases from J, with 18 bases in between. Germline V gene data show CDR1 as LNHNV and CDR2 as YYDKDF (reference sequence). The CDR3 is made up of 16 amino acids. The CDR3 nucleotides are TGTGCCACCAGCAGGGACAAGGGGGGTATGGCTCAGCCCCAGCATTTT. It encodes CATSRDKGGMAQPQHF.